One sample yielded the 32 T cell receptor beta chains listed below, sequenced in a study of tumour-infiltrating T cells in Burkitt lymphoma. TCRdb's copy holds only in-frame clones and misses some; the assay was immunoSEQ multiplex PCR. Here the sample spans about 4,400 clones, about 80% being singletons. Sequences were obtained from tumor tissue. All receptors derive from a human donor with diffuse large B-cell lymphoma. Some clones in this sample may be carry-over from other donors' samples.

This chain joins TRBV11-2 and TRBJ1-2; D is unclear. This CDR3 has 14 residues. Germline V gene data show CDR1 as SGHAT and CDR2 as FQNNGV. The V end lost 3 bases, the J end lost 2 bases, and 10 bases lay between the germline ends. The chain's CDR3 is CASSFSTPNYGYTF. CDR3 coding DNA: TGTGCCAGCAGCTTTTCAACCCCCAACTATGGCTACACCTTC.

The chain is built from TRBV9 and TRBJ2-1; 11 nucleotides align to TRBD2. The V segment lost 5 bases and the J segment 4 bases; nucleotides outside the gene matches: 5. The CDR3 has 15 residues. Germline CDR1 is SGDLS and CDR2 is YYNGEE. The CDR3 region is CASRPTSGSYNEQFF. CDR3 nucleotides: TGTGCCAGCAGGCCTACTAGCGGGAGTTACAATGAGCAGTTCTTC.

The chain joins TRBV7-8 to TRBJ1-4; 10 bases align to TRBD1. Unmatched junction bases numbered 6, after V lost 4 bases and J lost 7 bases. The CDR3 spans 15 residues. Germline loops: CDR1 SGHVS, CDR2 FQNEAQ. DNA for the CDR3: TGTGCCAGCAGCTCGAGACAGGGGGCAGGTGAAAAACTGTTTTTT. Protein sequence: CASSSRQGAGEKLFF.

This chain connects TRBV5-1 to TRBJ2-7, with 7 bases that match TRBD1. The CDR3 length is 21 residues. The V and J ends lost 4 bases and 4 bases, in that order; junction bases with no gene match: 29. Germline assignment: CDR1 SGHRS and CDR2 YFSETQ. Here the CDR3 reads CASSPLIRVQNDEGAFYEQYF. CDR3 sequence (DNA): TGCGCCAGCAGCCCACTGATACGGGTTCAGAATGATGAGGGGGCTTTTTACGAGCAGTACTTC.

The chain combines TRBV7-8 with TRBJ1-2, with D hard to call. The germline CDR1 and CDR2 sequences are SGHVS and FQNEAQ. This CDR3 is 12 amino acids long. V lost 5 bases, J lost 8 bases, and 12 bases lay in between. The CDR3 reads CASSPPRVGYTF. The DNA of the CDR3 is TGTGCCAGCAGCCCACCCCGGGTCGGCTACACCTTC.

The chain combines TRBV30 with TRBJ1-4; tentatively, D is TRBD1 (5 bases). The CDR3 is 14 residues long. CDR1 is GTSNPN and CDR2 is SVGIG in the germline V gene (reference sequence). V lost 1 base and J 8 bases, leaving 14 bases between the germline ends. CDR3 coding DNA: TGTGCCTGGAGTGAGGACCATCGGGGGGAAAAACTGTTTTTT. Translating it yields CAWSEDHRGEKLFF.

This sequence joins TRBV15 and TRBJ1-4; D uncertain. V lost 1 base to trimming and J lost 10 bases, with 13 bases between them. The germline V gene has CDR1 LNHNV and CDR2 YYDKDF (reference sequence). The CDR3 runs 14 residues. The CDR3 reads CATSRVGRSGKLFF. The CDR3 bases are TGTGCCACCAGCAGAGTCGGGCGGTCGGGAAAACTGTTTTTT.

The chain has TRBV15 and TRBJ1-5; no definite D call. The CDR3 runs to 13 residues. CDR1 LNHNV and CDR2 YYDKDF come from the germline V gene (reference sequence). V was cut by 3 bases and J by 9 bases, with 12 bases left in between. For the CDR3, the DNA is TGTGCCACCAGCAGCCGGGAGGGCGGGCCCCAGCATTTT. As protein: CATSSREGGPQHF. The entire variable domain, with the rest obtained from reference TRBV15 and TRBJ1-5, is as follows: DAMVIQNPRYQVTQFGKPVTLSCSQTLNHNVMYWYQQKSSQAPKLLFHYYDKDFNNEADTPDNFQSRRPNTSFCFLDIRSPGLGDTAMYLCATSSREGGPQHFGDGTRLSIL.

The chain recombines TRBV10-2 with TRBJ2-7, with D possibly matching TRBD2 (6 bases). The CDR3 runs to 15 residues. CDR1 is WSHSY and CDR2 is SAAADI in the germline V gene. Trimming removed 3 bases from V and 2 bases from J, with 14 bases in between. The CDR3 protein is CASSDIAASTYEQYF. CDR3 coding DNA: TGCGCCAGCAGTGATATAGCGGCGTCGACCTACGAGCAGTACTTC.

The CDR3 nucleotides are TGTGCCAGCAGTTACTCGCTAGAGACCCAGTACTTC. Encoded protein: CASSYSLETQYF. V gene TRBV6-5 combines with J gene TRBJ2-5; D not resolved. CDR1 and CDR2 from the germline V gene are MNHEY and SVGAGI. This CDR3 is 12 amino acids long. Trimming stripped 0 bases from V and 4 bases from J, with 3 bases between.

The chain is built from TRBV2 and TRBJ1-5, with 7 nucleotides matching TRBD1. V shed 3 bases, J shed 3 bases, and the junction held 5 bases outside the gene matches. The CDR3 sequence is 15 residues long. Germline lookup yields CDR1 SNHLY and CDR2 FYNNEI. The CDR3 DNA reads TGTGCCAGCAGTGATGGGGGACAGCCCAATCAGCCCCAGCATTTT. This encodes CASSDGGQPNQPQHF. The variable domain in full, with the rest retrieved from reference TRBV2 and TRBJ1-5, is EPEVTQTPSHQVTQMGQEVILRCVPISNHLYFYWYRQILGQKVEFLVSFYNNEISEKSEIFDDQFSVERPDGSNFTLKIRSTKLEDSAMYFCASSDGGQPNQPQHFGDGTRLSIL.

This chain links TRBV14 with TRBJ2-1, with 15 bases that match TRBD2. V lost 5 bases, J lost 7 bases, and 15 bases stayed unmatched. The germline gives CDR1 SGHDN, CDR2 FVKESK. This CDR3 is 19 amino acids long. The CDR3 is CASSSRGLAGGRVWNEQFF. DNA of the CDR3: TGTGCCAGCAGCTCACGGGGACTAGCGGGAGGCCGTGTCTGGAATGAGCAGTTCTTC.

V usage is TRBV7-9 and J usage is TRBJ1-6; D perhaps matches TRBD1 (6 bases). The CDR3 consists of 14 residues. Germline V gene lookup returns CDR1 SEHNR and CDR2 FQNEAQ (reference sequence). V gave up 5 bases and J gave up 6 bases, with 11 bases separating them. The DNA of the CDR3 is TGTGCCAGCAGCCCGGACAGTAGTAATTCACCCCTCCACTTT. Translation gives CASSPDSSNSPLHF.

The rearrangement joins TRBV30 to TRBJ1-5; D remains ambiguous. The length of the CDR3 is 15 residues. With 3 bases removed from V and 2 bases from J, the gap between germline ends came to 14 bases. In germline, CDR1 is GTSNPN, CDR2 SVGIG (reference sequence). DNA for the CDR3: TGTGCCTGGAGCCGGAGACTGGCGGGCAATCAGCCCCAGCATTTT. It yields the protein CAWSRRLAGNQPQHF.

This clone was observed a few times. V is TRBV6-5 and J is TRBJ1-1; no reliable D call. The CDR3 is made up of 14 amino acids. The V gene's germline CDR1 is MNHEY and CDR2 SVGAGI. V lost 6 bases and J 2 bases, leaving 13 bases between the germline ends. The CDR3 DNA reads TGTGCCAGCAGCCGCACCCTGGATAACACTGAAGCTTTCTTT. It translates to CASSRTLDNTEAFF.

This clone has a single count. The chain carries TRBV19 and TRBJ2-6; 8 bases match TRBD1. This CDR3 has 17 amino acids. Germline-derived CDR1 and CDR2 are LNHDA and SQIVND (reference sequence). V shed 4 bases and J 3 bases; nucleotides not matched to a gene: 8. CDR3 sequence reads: CASSNRDRGSGANVLTF. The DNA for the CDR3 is TGTGCCAGTAGTAACCGTGACAGGGGAAGTGGGGCCAACGTCCTGACTTTC.

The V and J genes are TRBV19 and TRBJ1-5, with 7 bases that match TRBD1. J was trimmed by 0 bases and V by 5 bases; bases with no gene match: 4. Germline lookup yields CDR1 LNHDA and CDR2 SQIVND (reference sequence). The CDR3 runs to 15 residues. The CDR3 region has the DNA TGTGCCAGTAGTGTAGGGACAGTTAGCAATCAGCCCCAGCATTTT. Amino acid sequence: CASSVGTVSNQPQHF.

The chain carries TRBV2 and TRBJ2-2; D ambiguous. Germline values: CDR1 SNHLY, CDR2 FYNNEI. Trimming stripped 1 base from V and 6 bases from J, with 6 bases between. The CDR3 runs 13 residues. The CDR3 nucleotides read TGTGCCAGCAGTGAAGAGGGTGCCGGGGAGCTGTTTTTT. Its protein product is CASSEEGAGELFF.

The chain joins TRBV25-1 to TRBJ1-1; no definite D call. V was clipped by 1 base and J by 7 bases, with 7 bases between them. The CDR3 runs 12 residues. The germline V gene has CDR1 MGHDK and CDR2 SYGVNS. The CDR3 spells CASSELVGEAFF. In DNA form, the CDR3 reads TGTGCCAGCAGTGAATTGGTGGGTGAAGCTTTCTTT.

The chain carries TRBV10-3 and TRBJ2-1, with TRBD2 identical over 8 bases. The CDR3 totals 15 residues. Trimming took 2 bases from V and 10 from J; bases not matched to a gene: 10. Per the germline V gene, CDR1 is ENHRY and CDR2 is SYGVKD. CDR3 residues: CAISEQRAGAGEQFF. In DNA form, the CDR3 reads TGTGCCATCAGTGAGCAGCGAGCGGGGGCGGGGGAGCAGTTCTTC.

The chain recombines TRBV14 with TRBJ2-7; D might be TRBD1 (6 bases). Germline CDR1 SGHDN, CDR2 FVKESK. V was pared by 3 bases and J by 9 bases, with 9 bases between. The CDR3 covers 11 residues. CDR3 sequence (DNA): TGTGCCAGCAGCCAGACGGACAGGCAGTACTTC. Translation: CASSQTDRQYF.

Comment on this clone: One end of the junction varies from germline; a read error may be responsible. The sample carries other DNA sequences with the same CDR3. The CDR3 coding sequence is TGTGCCAGCAGTTTTTCCATAGCCAAAAATATTCAGTACTTC. Translating gives CASSFSIAKNIQYF. The chain couples TRBV6-5 to TRBJ2-4; D is uncertain. Germline V gene lookup returns CDR1 MNHEY and CDR2 SVGAGI. This CDR3 region has 14 residues.

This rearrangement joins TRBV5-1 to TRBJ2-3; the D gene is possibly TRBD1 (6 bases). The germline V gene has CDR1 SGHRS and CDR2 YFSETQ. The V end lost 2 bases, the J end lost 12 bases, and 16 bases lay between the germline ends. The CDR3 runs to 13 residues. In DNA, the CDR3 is TGCGCCAGCAGCTTCCCCGGACAGCGGTTTCAGTATTTT. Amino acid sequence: CASSFPGQRFQYF.

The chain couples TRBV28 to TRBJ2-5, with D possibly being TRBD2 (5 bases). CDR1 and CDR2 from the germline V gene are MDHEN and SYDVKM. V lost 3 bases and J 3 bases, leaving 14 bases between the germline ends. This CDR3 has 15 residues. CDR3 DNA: TGTGCCAGCAGTTTCGCGGGCAGCCCGGAAGAGACCCAGTACTTC. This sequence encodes CASSFAGSPEETQYF.

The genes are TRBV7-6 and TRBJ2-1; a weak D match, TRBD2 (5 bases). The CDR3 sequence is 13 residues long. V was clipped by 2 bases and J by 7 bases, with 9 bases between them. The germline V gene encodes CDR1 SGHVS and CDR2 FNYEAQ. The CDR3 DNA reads TGTGCCAGCAGCTTATCTAGCCTGAATGAGCAGTTCTTC. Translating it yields CASSLSSLNEQFF.

The CDR3 reads CASSRKTGKTQYF. CDR3 sequence (DNA): TGTGCCAGCAGCCGAAAGACAGGAAAGACCCAGTACTTC. The gene calls are TRBV5-6 and TRBJ2-5; TRBD1 might be the D (6 bases). This CDR3 has 13 residues. CDR1 is SGHDT and CDR2 is YYEEEE in the germline V gene. The V end was cut by 4 bases, the J end by 6 bases, with 13 bases between. The full variable domain, completed using reference TRBV5-6 and TRBJ2-5, is DAGVTQSPTHLIKTRGQQVTLRCSPKSGHDTVSWYQQALGQGPQFIFQYYEEEERQRGNFPDRFSGHQFPNYSSELNVNALLLGDSALYLCASSRKTGKTQYFGPGTRLLVL.

CDR3 sequence: CSVRFTVNTGELFF. CDR3 in DNA: TGCAGCGTTAGGTTCACGGTGAACACCGGGGAGCTGTTTTTT. The chain uses TRBV29-1 and TRBJ2-2; D is ambiguous. The CDR3 length is 14 residues. Deletions cut 5 bases from V and 1 base from J, with 11 bases between. Germline values: CDR1 SQVTM, CDR2 ANQGSEA.

This chain's CDR3 is CASRPRGQNYGYTF. CDR3 nucleotides: TGTGCCAGCAGACCCAGGGGTCAGAACTATGGCTACACCTTC. The rearrangement joins TRBV14 to TRBJ1-2; D is perhaps TRBD1 (6 bases). Per germline, CDR1 SGHDN and CDR2 FVKESK. The V and J ends lost 6 bases and 2 bases respectively, with 13 bases between them. This CDR3 is 14 amino acids long.

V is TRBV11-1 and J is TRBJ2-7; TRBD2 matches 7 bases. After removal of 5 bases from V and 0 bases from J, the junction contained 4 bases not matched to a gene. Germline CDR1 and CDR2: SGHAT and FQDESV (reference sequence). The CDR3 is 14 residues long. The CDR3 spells CASSLSGDSYEQYF. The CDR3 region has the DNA TGTGCCAGCAGCCTCAGCGGGGACTCCTACGAGCAGTACTTC.

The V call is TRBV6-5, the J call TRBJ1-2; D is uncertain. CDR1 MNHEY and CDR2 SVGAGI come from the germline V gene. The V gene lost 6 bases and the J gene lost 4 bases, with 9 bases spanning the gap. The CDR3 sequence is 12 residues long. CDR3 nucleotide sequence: TGTGCCAGCAGGCAGCGATTCTATGGCTACACCTTC. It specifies CASRQRFYGYTF.

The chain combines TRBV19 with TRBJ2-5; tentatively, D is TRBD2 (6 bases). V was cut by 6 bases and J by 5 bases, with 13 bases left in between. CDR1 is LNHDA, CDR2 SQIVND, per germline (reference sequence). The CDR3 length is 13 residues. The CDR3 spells CASSRQGGETQYF. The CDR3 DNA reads TGTGCCAGTAGCCGGCAAGGAGGGGAGACCCAGTACTTC.

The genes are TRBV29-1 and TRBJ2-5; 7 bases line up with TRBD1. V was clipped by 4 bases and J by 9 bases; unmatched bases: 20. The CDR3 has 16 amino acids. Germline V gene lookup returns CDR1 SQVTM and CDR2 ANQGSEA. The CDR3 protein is CSVVTLQTGPRGAQYF. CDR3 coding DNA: TGCAGCGTTGTAACCCTACAGACAGGGCCCCGAGGGGCCCAGTACTTC.